The sequence of this T cell receptor (beta chain) was determined in a study of blood T cell repertoires in COVID-19. The CDR3 sequence is 15 residues long. Trimming took off 2 bases at V and 1 base at J, with 11 bases between the two ends. Per the germline V gene, CDR1 is MNHEY and CDR2 is SVGAGI. In the authors' workflow: The authors estimated nucleated cell counts from reference gene primer amplification. Assay: immunoSEQ multiplex PCR; the TCRdb copy retains only in-frame clones and omits some. Clonal size and the V and J genes are those of that table, whereas D and trimming came from the DNA. Among 230,000 or so clones listed, around 82% were seen once.

This clonotype was obtained from a man aged 40-55 years with active or convalescent COVID-19. Material for sequencing was peripheral blood. The chain is built from TRBV6-5 and TRBJ1-1; no firm D call. The CDR3, as DNA: TGTGCCAGCAGTTACGTCCTCACCGGGAACACTGAAGCTTTCTTT. Residues: CASSYVLTGNTEAFF.